Listed here are 14 T cell receptor beta chains from one sample, sequenced in a study of T cells in localized non-small cell lung cancer. Some clones are missing from TCRdb's copy, which holds only in-frame ones; the method was immunoSEQ multiplex PCR. The repertoire holds approximately 140,000 clones, roughly 90% seen once, with approximately 1.5% in the top ten. The sample in question was peripheral blood, obtained before any cancer treatment. The receptors stem from a female donor older than 55 with stage I lung adenocarcinoma.

This chain joins TRBV21-1 and TRBJ2-1; the listed D gene, TRBD2, was not tested against the DNA. TRBV21-1 is described as a pseudogene. This CDR3 region has 16 residues. The CDR3 protein is CASSKHPVVSYNEQFF. CDR3 nucleotide sequence: TGTGCCAGCAGCAAACACCCTGTAGTCTCCTACAATGAGCAGTTCTTC.

This clone was counted a few times. This sequence joins TRBV29-1 and TRBJ2-5; D is perhaps TRBD1 (5 bases). Germline lookup yields CDR1 SQVTM and CDR2 ANQGSEA. The CDR3 spans 14 residues. V was clipped by 4 bases and J by 2 bases, with 14 bases between them. The CDR3 coding sequence is TGCAGCGTTGGCGGTGGGGCGCCTCAAGAGACCCAGTACTTC. It yields the protein CSVGGGAPQETQYF. Supplemented by reference TRBV29-1 and TRBJ2-5, the full variable domain reads SAVISQKPSRDICQRGTSLTIQCQVDSQVTMMFWYRQQPGQSLTLIATANQGSEATYESGFVIDKFPISRPNLTFSTLTVSNMSPEDSSIYLCSVGGGAPQETQYFGPGTRLLVL.

This chain connects TRBV30 to TRBJ2-1; TRBD1 matches 7 bases. V gave up 4 bases and J gave up 3 bases; unmatched junction bases: 3. The CDR3 has 13 residues. Germline CDR1 and CDR2: GTSNPN and SVGIG (reference sequence). The CDR3 protein is CAWTWDSYNEQFF. The CDR3 DNA is TGTGCCTGGACCTGGGACAGCTACAATGAGCAGTTCTTC.

This rearrangement joins TRBV10-2 to TRBJ2-7; possibly TRBD1 or TRBD2 for D (5 bases each). CDR1 and CDR2 (germline): WSHSY, SAAADI. This CDR3 comprises 17 residues. V was trimmed by 11 bases and J by 3 bases, leaving 29 bases between them. In DNA form, the CDR3 reads TGCGCCTTGCCAGACGTTGGACGGGGCAGCCCTCACTACGAGCAGTACTTC. It is translated as CALPDVGRGSPHYEQYF.

The rearrangement uses TRBV19 and TRBJ1-4; TRBD1 matches at 12 bases. The CDR3 spans 15 residues. Germline V gene data show CDR1 as LNHDA and CDR2 as SQIVND (reference sequence). The junction had 5 bases not matched to a gene; V was cut back by 5 bases and J by 7 bases. The CDR3 nucleotides read TGTGCCAGTAGTGCGGGGACAGGGGGCAGTGAAAAACTGTTTTTT. Protein sequence: CASSAGTGGSEKLFF.

Comment on this clone: This CDR3 fails to terminate in the conserved phenylalanine or tryptophan, so it likely reflects a read error. This chain joins TRBV28 and TRBJ1-1; D might be TRBD1 (5 bases). The CDR3 runs 13 residues. The germline V gene encodes CDR1 MDHEN and CDR2 SYDVKM. V lost 3 bases and J 4 bases, leaving 9 bases between the germline ends. The CDR3 is CASSFWRGTEAFL. As DNA, the CDR3 is TGTGCCAGCAGTTTCTGGAGGGGCACTGAAGCTTTCCTT.

The chain couples TRBV27 to TRBJ1-2, with TRBD1 identical over 9 bases. Trimming at V came to 6 bases and at J to 2 bases, leaving 4 bases not matched to a gene. The length of the CDR3 is 14 residues. CDR1 is MNHEY and CDR2 is SMNVEV in the germline V gene (reference sequence). CDR3 sequence reads: CASSWDRDNYGYTF. The CDR3, as DNA: TGTGCCAGCAGCTGGGACAGGGACAACTATGGCTACACCTTC.

The chain recombines TRBV4-1 with TRBJ2-7; TRBD1 agrees at 9 bases. This CDR3 spans 18 amino acids. CDR1 and CDR2 (germline): MGHRA, YSYEKL. V dropped 1 base and J dropped 1; count of bases not matched to a gene: 11. In DNA, the CDR3 is TGCGCCAGCAGCCAAGGGGACAGGGATTTCAGCCTTTCCTACGAGCAGTACTTC. Translated, it gives CASSQGDRDFSLSYEQYF.

The rearrangement links TRBV19 to TRBJ2-4; TRBD2 is a possible D gene (6 bases). The V gene lost 5 bases and the J gene lost 0 bases, with 11 bases spanning the gap. Looked up from germline, CDR1 is LNHDA and CDR2 is SQIVND (reference sequence). The CDR3 runs to 15 residues. The CDR3 sequence is CASSPPGLAKNIQYF. The CDR3 DNA sequence: TGTGCCAGTAGTCCCCCGGGACTAGCCAAAAACATTCAGTACTTC.

CDR3 amino acids: CASSGRGRPGDTQYF. In DNA form, the CDR3 reads TGTGCCAGCAGTGGCAGGGGGCGGCCAGGAGATACGCAGTATTTT. The chain combines TRBV27 with TRBJ2-3; 8 bases align to TRBD1. The V gene end was trimmed by 5 bases and the J gene end by 5 bases; junction bases not matched to a gene: 9. The germline V gene has CDR1 MNHEY and CDR2 SMNVEV (reference sequence). The CDR3 loop spans 15 amino acids.

The chain recombines TRBV6-1 with TRBJ2-5; D might be TRBD1 (7 bases). The CDR3 has 16 amino acids. V shed 2 bases and J shed 1 base, with 14 bases lying between them. The germline V gene has CDR1 MNHNS and CDR2 SASEGT. The CDR3 sequence is CASSEMGGQSQETQYF. The CDR3 coding sequence is TGTGCCAGCAGTGAAATGGGGGGACAGTCCCAAGAGACCCAGTACTTC.

This chain connects TRBV6-4 to TRBJ2-1; TRBD1 matches 8 bases. This CDR3 contains 16 residues. The V gene end was trimmed by 0 bases and the J gene end by 6 bases; junction bases not matched to a gene: 7. Germline values: CDR1 MRHNA, CDR2 SNTAGT. The CDR3 sequence is CASSDSLRGPVNEQFF. The CDR3 coding sequence is TGTGCCAGCAGTGACTCTCTCAGGGGGCCGGTCAATGAGCAGTTCTTC.

This sequence joins TRBV5-5 and TRBJ2-1; 12 bases are a match to TRBD2. The CDR3 runs 15 residues. Germline values: CDR1 SGHKS, CDR2 YYEKEE (reference sequence). Trimming at V came to 4 bases and at J to 8 bases, leaving 7 bases not matched to a gene. CDR3 sequence (DNA): TGTGCCAGCAGCAAGGGACTAGCGGGTGGCGATGAGCAGTTCTTC. It yields the protein CASSKGLAGGDEQFF.

The chain joins TRBV28 to TRBJ1-4; D ambiguous. This CDR3 contains 15 residues. Germline CDR1 and CDR2: MDHEN and SYDVKM. Trimming stripped 4 bases from V and 0 bases from J, with 9 bases between. CDR3 DNA sequence: TGTGCCAGCAGTTCGAGACGCGCAACTAATGAAAAACTGTTTTTT. Translating gives CASSSRRATNEKLFF. The complete variable domain, with remaining parts taken from reference TRBV28 and TRBJ1-4, reads DVKVTQSSRYLVKRTGEKVFLECVQDMDHENMFWYRQDPGLGLRLIYFSYDVKMKEKGDIPEGYSVSREKKERFSLILESASTNQTSMYLCASSSRRATNEKLFFGSGTQLSVL.